The 8 T cell receptor beta chains below all came from one sample that was sequenced in a study of human thymus T cells. Assay: immunoSEQ multiplex PCR; the TCRdb copy retains only in-frame clones and omits some. The table records some 130,000 clones, around 94% of them present only once. Thymus specimens were resections from corrective heart surgery. What was sequenced was thymus tissue. The receptors were gathered from a boy younger than two with a congenital heart defect but otherwise immunologically healthy.

The chain is built from TRBV7-9 and TRBJ1-2; tentative D call: TRBD1 (6 bases). Per the germline V gene, CDR1 is SEHNR and CDR2 is FQNEAQ (reference sequence). This CDR3 is 13 amino acids long. V lost 5 bases and J lost 2, with 9 bases in between. For the CDR3, the DNA is TGTGCCAGCAGCCTGCAGGGGAACTATGGCTACACCTTC. This encodes CASSLQGNYGYTF.

This sequence joins TRBV28 and TRBJ2-1; D may be TRBD2 (6 bases). Per germline, CDR1 MDHEN and CDR2 SYDVKM. CDR3 length: 19 amino acids. V lost 1 base to trimming and J lost 1 base, with 20 bases between them. The CDR3: CASSLSTTRSGGSYNEQFF. The DNA of the CDR3 is TGTGCCAGCAGTTTATCTACGACTAGGTCCGGGGGATCCTACAATGAGCAGTTCTTC. The whole variable domain, remainder taken from reference TRBV28 and TRBJ2-1, is DVKVTQSSRYLVKRTGEKVFLECVQDMDHENMFWYRQDPGLGLRLIYFSYDVKMKEKGDIPEGYSVSREKKERFSLILESASTNQTSMYLCASSLSTTRSGGSYNEQFFGPGTRLTVL.

The chain links TRBV7-9 to TRBJ1-5; a weak D match, TRBD1 (5 bases). Germline CDR1 reads SEHNR; CDR2 reads FQNEAQ (reference sequence). The CDR3 is made up of 14 amino acids. Trimming pared 2 bases from V and 5 bases from J, leaving 10 bases between. Here the CDR3 reads CASSLRGRDQPQHF. Here the CDR3 DNA reads TGTGCCAGCAGCTTACGGGGCAGGGATCAGCCCCAGCATTTT.

The V and J genes are TRBV2 and TRBJ2-2, with D possibly matching TRBD1 (5 bases). Germline CDR1 SNHLY, CDR2 FYNNEI. CDR3 size: 13 residues. Trimming shortened V by 7 bases and J by 7 bases, and 13 bases separated the two germline ends. CDR3 loop: CASNTRVGGELFF. In nucleotides, the CDR3 is TGTGCCAGCAATACCAGGGTTGGCGGGGAGCTGTTTTTT.

This chain uses TRBV4-1 with TRBJ1-1, with TRBD1 matching over 8 bases. CDR1 is MGHRA and CDR2 is YSYEKL in the germline V gene. The CDR3 has 17 residues. V was clipped by 0 bases and J by 1 base; unmatched bases: 7. The CDR3 spells CASSQDQSGGRNTEAFF. For the CDR3, the DNA is TGCGCCAGCAGCCAAGATCAGTCAGGGGGCAGGAACACTGAAGCTTTCTTT.

This sequence joins TRBV20-1 and TRBJ1-1; D gene unclear. Germline CDR1 is DFQATT and CDR2 is SNEGSKA (reference sequence). This CDR3 is built from 11 residues. V dropped 6 bases and J dropped 11 bases, with 16 bases sitting between them. CDR3: CSAGGDLGAFF. In nucleotides, the CDR3 is TGCAGTGCGGGAGGAGACCTGGGGGCTTTCTTT.

This chain links TRBV6-1 with TRBJ1-2; a weak D match, TRBD1 (5 bases). With 1 base removed from V and 0 bases from J, the gap between germline ends came to 15 bases. Germline V gives CDR1 MNHNS, CDR2 SASEGT. CDR3 size: 17 residues. CDR3 sequence (DNA): TGTGCCAGCAGTGAAGAGATGCACGGGGGAACTAACTATGGCTACACCTTC. Its protein is CASSEEMHGGTNYGYTF.

The CDR3 sequence: CASSQHSSGYYNEQFF. The CDR3 DNA sequence: TGTGCCAGCAGCCAACATTCTAGCGGCTACTACAATGAGCAGTTCTTC. This sequence joins TRBV4-2 and TRBJ2-1; 7 bases map to TRBD2. CDR3 size: 16 residues. CDR1 and CDR2 (germline): LGHNA, YNFKEQ. The V segment lost 2 bases and the J segment 3 bases; nucleotides outside the gene matches: 7.